These T cell receptor beta chains were read from a single sample in a study of shared clonotypes between healthy human individuals. Sequencing used immunoSEQ multiplex PCR; TCRdb keeps in-frame clones, though not all of them. Of 2 million to 3 million clones detected, 93% appear once; the ten largest clones hold approximately 0.36%. The sequenced material came from naive CD4+ T cells from PBMCs. These receptors were obtained from a young man in good health. Some clones in this sample may be carry-over from other donors' samples. Each CDR3 is given with its conserved first and last residue. The D gene is left open where the match is weak. Expanded clones get a size class; other rows say once, few or many, or leave the size out.

>TRBV18|-|-|TRBJ2-7
TGTGCCAGCTCAGGGTCACAGGGAATTTACTACGAGCAGTACTTC
CASSGSQGIYYEQYF
>TRBV19|TRBD1|once|TRBJ1-2
TGTGCCAGTAGTCTTCGACAGGGCGGAGGCGTAGCGAACTATGGCTACACCTTC
CASSLRQGGGVANYGYTF
>TRBV5-4|-|-|TRBJ1-2
TGTGCCAGCAGCTTTTCTGGGGTGTATGGCTACACCTTC
CASSFSGVYGYTF
>TRBV6-5|-|-|TRBJ2-7
TGTGCCAGCAGCCCCGAATCGTTGGGCCATTACGAGCAGTACTTC
CASSPESLGHYEQYF
>TRBV7-3|-|-|TRBJ1-1
TGTGCCAGCAGCCCTCTCGGGAGGGGCACTGAAGCTTTCTTT
CASSPLGRGTEAFF
>TRBV6-6|-|-|TRBJ1-2
TGTGCCAGCAGTTCACGACAGAGGAACTATGGCTACACCTTC
CASSSRQRNYGYTF
>TRBV6-1|-|once|TRBJ2-5
TGTGCCAGCAGTGAAGGGAGGGCAAGGAGACTAGAGACCCAGTACTTC
CASSEGRARRLETQYF
>TRBV9|-|-|TRBJ2-1
TGTGCCAGCAGCCAAGGGGGTTCCCCAGGATCCTACAATGAGCAGTTCTTC
CASSQGGSPGSYNEQFF
>TRBV7-8|-|-|TRBJ2-1
TGTGCCAGCAGCTCCTATACTAGTTTTCCCTACAATGAGCAGTTCTTC
CASSSYTSFPYNEQFF
>TRBV5-1|TRBD1|-|TRBJ2-7
TGCGCCAGCAGGCCGACAGGGGGCTACGAGCAGTACTTC
CASRPTGGYEQYF
>TRBV15|TRBD1|-|TRBJ2-3
TGTGCCACCAGCAGAGATAGGAGCAGGGGGCGATCAGATACGCAGTATTTT
CATSRDRSRGRSDTQYF
>TRBV6-4|TRBD2|once|TRBJ2-1
TGTGCCAGCAGTCAAATAGCGGGAGGGCCGGCCGGTGAGCAGTTCTTC
CASSQIAGGPAGEQFF
>TRBV18|TRBD2|-|TRBJ2-3
TGTGCCAGCTCACCATCCTTGGGGTGGAGCGGGGCAGATACGCAGTATTTT
CASSPSLGWSGADTQYF
>TRBV5-1|-|-|TRBJ2-5
TGCGCCAGCAGGGAATCGGGGCAGGCCGCTGGAGCGCAGTACTTC
CASRESGQAAGAQYF
>TRBV2|-|-|TRBJ2-5
TGTGCCAGCATTACGGGTGGGGAGACCCAGTACTTC
CASITGGETQYF
>TRBV27|-|-|TRBJ1-1
TGTGCCAGCAGGACCCCAGTGGGAATGAACACTGAAGCTTTCTTT
CASRTPVGMNTEAFF
>TRBV11-2|TRBD2|-|TRBJ2-7
TGTGCCAGCAGCCTCACGTTAGCGGGAGCCTACGAGCAGTACTTC
CASSLTLAGAYEQYF
>TRBV28|-|-|TRBJ2-7
TGTGCCAGCAGTCTCCCGGGACAACGGGGTTTCGAGCAGTACTTC
CASSLPGQRGFEQYF
>TRBV6-5|-|-|TRBJ1-3
TGTGCCAGCAGTTACCGCGGGGCCTCTGGAAACACCATATATTTT
CASSYRGASGNTIYF
>TRBV6-5|-|-|TRBJ2-7
TGTGCCAGCAGCGTTGGGCGGGGCTACGAGCAGTACTTC
CASSVGRGYEQYF
>TRBV29-1|-|-|TRBJ1-1
TGCAGCGTTGAAGTAACAGAGTATTCTGAAGCTTTCTTT
CSVEVTEYSEAFF
>TRBV10-1|-|-|TRBJ2-1
TGCGCCAGCAGTGATAGGGCGGGGGCCTCCTACAATGAGCAGTTCTTC
CASSDRAGASYNEQFF
>TRBV30|-|-|TRBJ2-7
TGTGCCTGGAGTGTATTGGGACCCTACGAGCAGTACTTC
CAWSVLGPYEQYF
>TRBV7-3|-|-|TRBJ2-1
TGTGCCAGCAGCTTAATATATGGAGAAGGTCCCTACAATGAGCAGTTCTTC
CASSLIYGEGPYNEQFF
>TRBV9|-|-|TRBJ1-5
TGTGCCAGCAGCGTAGACCCGGGTGGCAATCAGCCCCAGCATTTT
CASSVDPGGNQPQHF
>TRBV19|-|-|TRBJ1-1
TGTGCCAGTAGTATCCCCAGGACTAACACTGAAGCTTTCTTT
CASSIPRTNTEAFF
>TRBV7-9|-|once|TRBJ2-7
TGTGCCAGCAGCTTTGGCCCGGCCGCCTACGAGCAGTACTTC
CASSFGPAAYEQYF
>TRBV11-3|TRBD1|-|TRBJ1-2
TGTGCCAGCAGCGACCCACCCCCGGGACAGGACTATGGCTACACCTTC
CASSDPPPGQDYGYTF
>TRBV6-6|TRBD1|-|TRBJ2-2
TGTGCCAGCAGCAAGGGACAGGGTAACACCGGGGAGCTGTTTTTT
CASSKGQGNTGELFF
>TRBV29-1|TRBD1|-|TRBJ2-5
TGCAGCGTTGAATCAGGGGGAGAGACCCAGTACTTC
CSVESGGETQYF
>TRBV7-3|-|once|TRBJ2-2
TGTGCCAGCAGCTTAAAAGGTGGTAGCGGGGAGCTGTTTTTT
CASSLKGGSGELFF
>TRBV2|-|-|TRBJ2-3
TGTGCCAGCAGTGCGGTGGCGGGCACAGATACGCAGTATTTT
CASSAVAGTDTQYF
>TRBV5-1|-|-|TRBJ2-7
TGCGCCAGCAGCTGGTTGGGCGGGACCTACGAGCAGTACTTC
CASSWLGGTYEQYF
>TRBV27|-|-|TRBJ1-1
TGTGCCAGCAGTAAAACGGCTCGGACTGAAGCTTTCTTT
CASSKTARTEAFF
>TRBV25-1|TRBD1|-|TRBJ1-3
TGTGCCAGCAGTGGGGACAGGAGCTCTGGAAACACCATATATTTT
CASSGDRSSGNTIYF
>TRBV7-2|-|-|TRBJ2-5
TGTGCCAGCAGCCCGATAGTGGGGGCTTTGGAGCAGTACTTC
CASSPIVGALEQYF
>TRBV4-2|TRBD1|-|TRBJ2-3
TGTGCCAGCAGCCCCCGGGACAGGGGAACAGATACGCAGTATTTT
CASSPRDRGTDTQYF
>TRBV7-2|-|-|TRBJ2-6
TGTGCCAGCAGCTCCCACTACTCTGGGGCCAACGTCCTGACTTTC
CASSSHYSGANVLTF
>TRBV4-3|-|once|TRBJ2-3
TGCGCCAGCAGCCAAGATGCGGGATCGAGCACAGATACGCAGTATTTT
CASSQDAGSSTDTQYF
>TRBV28|-|-|TRBJ1-4
TGTGCCAGCAGTTTGGTGTGGGCCCTAGGTTCCCCCAGAGAAAAACTGTTTTTT
CASSLVWALGSPREKLFF
>TRBV2|TRBD2|-|TRBJ2-7
TGTGCCAGCAGTAGGACTAGCGGCTCCTACGAGCAGTACTTC
CASSRTSGSYEQYF
>TRBV5-4|-|-|TRBJ1-3
TGTGCCAGCAGCGCGCAGGGCTCCCGGGAGGGCACCATATATTTT
CASSAQGSREGTIYF
>TRBV28|-|-|TRBJ1-1
TGTGCCAGCAGGGAGGGGACTGAAGCTTTCTTT
CASREGTEAFF
>TRBV28|-|-|TRBJ2-1
TGTGCCAGCAGTTTATTGCACAATGAGCAGTTCTTC
CASSLLHNEQFF
>TRBV6-5|-|-|TRBJ2-7
TGTGCCAGCAGTTACGGTTTTAGCGGACTTTACGAGCAGTACTTC
CASSYGFSGLYEQYF
>TRBV18|TRBD1|-|TRBJ2-7
TGTGCCAGCTCACCGGGACAGGGGAGAGTCGACGAGCAGTACTTC
CASSPGQGRVDEQYF
>TRBV28|TRBD1|-|TRBJ1-1
TGTGCCAGCAGCCGCGCCGGGACAGCGAACACTGAAGCTTTCTTT
CASSRAGTANTEAFF